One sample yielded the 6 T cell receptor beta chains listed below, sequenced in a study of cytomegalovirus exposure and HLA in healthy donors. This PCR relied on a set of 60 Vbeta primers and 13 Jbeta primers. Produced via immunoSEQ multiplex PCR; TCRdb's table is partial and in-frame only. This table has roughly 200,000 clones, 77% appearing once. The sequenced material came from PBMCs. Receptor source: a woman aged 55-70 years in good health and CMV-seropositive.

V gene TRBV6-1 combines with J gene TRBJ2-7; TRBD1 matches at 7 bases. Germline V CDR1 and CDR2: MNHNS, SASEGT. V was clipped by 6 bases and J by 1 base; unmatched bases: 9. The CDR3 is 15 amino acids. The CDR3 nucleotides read TGTGCCAGCAGGGGCCGGGACAGAGGGTCCTACGAGCAGTACTTC. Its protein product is CASRGRDRGSYEQYF.

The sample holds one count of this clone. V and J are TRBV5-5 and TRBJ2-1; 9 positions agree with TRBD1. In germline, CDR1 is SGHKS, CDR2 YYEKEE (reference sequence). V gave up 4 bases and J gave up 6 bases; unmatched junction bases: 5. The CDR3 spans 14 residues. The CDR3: CASSGWTGANEQFF. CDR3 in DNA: TGTGCCAGCAGCGGATGGACAGGGGCCAATGAGCAGTTCTTC. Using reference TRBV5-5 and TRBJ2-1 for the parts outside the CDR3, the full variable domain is DAGVTQSPTHLIKTRGQQVTLRCSPISGHKSVSWYQQVLGQGPQFIFQYYEKEERGRGNFPDRFSARQFPNYSSELNVNALLLGDSALYLCASSGWTGANEQFFGPGTRLTVL.

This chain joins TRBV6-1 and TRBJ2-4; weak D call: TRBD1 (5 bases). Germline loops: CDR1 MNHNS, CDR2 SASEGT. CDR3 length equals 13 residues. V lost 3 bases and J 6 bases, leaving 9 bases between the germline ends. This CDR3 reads CASSDGQGNIQYF. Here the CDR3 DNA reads TGTGCCAGCAGTGACGGTCAGGGAAACATTCAGTACTTC.

The CDR3 nucleotides read TGTGCCAGCAGCTTACAGGGGTTCACTGAAGCTTTCTTT. This encodes CASSLQGFTEAFF. The rearrangement links TRBV11-2 to TRBJ1-1; perhaps TRBD1 as D (6 bases). With 2 bases removed from V and 4 bases from J, the gap between germline ends came to 8 bases. CDR1 and CDR2 from the germline V gene are SGHAT and FQNNGV. This CDR3 has 13 residues.

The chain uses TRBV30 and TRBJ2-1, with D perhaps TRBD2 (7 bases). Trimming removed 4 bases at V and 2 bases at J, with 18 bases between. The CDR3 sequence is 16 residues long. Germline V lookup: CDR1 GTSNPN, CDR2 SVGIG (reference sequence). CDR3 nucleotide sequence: TGTGCCTGGAATGAGGGGGGCGGACTAGCCTACAATGAGCAGTTCTTC. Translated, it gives CAWNEGGGLAYNEQFF.

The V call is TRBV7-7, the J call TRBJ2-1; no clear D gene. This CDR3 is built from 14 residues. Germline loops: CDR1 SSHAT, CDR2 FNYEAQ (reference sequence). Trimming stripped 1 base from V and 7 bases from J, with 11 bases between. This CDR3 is CASSLEPGVNEQFF. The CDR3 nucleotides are TGTGCCAGCAGCTTAGAGCCAGGTGTTAATGAGCAGTTCTTC.